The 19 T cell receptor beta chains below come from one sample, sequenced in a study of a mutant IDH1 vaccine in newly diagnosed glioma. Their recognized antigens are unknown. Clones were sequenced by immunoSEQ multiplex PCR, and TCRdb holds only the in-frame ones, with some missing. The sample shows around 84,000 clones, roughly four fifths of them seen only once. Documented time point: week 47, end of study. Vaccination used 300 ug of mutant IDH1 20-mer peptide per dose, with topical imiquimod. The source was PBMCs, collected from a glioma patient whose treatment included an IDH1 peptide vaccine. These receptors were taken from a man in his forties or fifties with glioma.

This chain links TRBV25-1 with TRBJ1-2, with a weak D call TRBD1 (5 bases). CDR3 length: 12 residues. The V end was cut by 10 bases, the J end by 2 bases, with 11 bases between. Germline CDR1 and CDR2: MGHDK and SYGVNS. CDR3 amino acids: CATTGSNYGYTF. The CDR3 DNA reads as TGTGCCACCACAGGATCCAACTATGGCTACACCTTC.

The CDR3 sequence is CASSSGGRGRAVYEQYF. The CDR3 coding sequence is TGTGCCAGCAGCTCAGGCGGTCGCGGGAGGGCCGTGTACGAGCAGTACTTC. The chain is built from TRBV7-2 and TRBJ2-7, with 9 positions matching TRBD2. Germline loops: CDR1 SGHTA, CDR2 FQGNSA. The junction had 14 bases not matched to a gene; V was cut back by 4 bases and J by 4 bases. This CDR3 comprises 17 residues.

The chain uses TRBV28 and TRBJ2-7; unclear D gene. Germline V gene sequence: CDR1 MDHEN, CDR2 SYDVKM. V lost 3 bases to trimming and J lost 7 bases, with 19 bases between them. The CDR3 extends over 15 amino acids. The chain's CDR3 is CASSFLARSEVEQYF. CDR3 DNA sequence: TGTGCCAGCAGTTTTCTGGCCCGTTCAGAGGTGGAGCAGTACTTC.

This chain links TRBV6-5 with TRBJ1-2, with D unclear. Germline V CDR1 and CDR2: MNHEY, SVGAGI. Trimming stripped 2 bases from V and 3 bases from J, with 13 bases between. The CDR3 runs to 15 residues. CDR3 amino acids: CASSYGQALYYGYTF. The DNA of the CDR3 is TGTGCCAGCAGTTACGGTCAGGCCCTATACTATGGCTACACCTTC.

The CDR3 DNA is TGTGCCAGCAAGGGGCCAAATTCACCCCTCCACTTT. Translated, it gives CASKGPNSPLHF. V is TRBV7-2 and J is TRBJ1-6, with D possibly matching TRBD1 (5 bases). V was shortened by 7 bases and J by 7 bases, with 8 bases between the two germline ends. CDR1 is SGHTA and CDR2 is FQGNSA in the germline V gene. The CDR3 spans 12 residues. Full variable domain (rest looked up from reference TRBV7-2 and TRBJ1-6): GAGVSQSPSNKVTEKGKDVELRCDPISGHTALYWYRQSLGQGLEFLIYFQGNSAPDKSGLPSDRFSAERTGGSVSTLTIQRTQQEDSAVYLCASKGPNSPLHFGNGTRLTVT.

The CDR3 loop is CASSVQDRTVTEAFF. Here the CDR3 DNA reads TGTGCCAGCAGCGTCCAAGATCGGACGGTCACTGAAGCTTTCTTT. V gene TRBV9 combines with J gene TRBJ1-1; D uncertain. CDR1 is SGDLS, CDR2 YYNGEE, per germline. Trimming shortened V by 2 bases and J by 4 bases, and 15 bases separated the two germline ends. CDR3 length: 15 amino acids.

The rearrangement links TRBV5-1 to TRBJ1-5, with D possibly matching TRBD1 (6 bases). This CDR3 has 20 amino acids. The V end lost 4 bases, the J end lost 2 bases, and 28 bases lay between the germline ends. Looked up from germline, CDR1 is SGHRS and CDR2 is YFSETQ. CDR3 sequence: CASSPLGAGRGAGGNQPQHF. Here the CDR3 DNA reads TGCGCCAGCAGCCCCCTTGGTGCAGGGCGGGGGGCTGGGGGCAATCAGCCCCAGCATTTT. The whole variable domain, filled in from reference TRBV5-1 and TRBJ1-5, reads KAGVTQTPRYLIKTRGQQVTLSCSPISGHRSVSWYQQTPGQGLQFLFEYFSETQRNKGNFPGRFSGRQFSNSRSEMNVSTLELGDSALYLCASSPLGAGRGAGGNQPQHFGDGTRLSIL.

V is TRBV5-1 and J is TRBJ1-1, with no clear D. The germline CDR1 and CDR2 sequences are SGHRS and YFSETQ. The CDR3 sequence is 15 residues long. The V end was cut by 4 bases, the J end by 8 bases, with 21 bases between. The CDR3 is CASSKPGHSPAEAFF. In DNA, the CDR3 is TGCGCCAGCAGCAAGCCGGGCCATTCCCCGGCGGAAGCTTTCTTT.

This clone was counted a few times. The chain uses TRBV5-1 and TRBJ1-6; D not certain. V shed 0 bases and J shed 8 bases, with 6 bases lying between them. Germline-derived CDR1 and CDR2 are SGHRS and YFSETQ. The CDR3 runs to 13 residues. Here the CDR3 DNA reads TGCGCCAGCAGCTTGGGGGTGGATTCACCCCTCCACTTT. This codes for CASSLGVDSPLHF.

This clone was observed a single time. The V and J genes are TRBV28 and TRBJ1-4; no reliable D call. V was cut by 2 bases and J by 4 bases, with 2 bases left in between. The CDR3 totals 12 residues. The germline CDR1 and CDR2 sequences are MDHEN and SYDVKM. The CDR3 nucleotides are TGTGCCAGCAGTTTAATTAATGAAAAACTGTTTTTT. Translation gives CASSLINEKLFF.

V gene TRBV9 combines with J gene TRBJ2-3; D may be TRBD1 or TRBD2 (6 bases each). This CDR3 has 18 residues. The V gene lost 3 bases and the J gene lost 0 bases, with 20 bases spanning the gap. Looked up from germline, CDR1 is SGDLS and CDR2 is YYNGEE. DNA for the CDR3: TGTGCCAGCAGCGCGCGTAACTTGAGGGGGGACAGCACAGATACGCAGTATTTT. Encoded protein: CASSARNLRGDSTDTQYF. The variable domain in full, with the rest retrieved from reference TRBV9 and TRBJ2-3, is DSGVTQTPKHLITATGQRVTLRCSPRSGDLSVYWYQQSLDQGLQFLIQYYNGEERAKGNILERFSAQQFPDLHSELNLSSLELGDSALYFCASSARNLRGDSTDTQYFGPGTRLTVL.

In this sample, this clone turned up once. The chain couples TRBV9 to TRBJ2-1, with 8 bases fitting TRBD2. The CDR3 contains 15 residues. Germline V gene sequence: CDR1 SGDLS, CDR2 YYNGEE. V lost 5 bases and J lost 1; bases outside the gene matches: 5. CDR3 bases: TGTGCCAGCAGTGAGGCGGGGGGATCCTACAATGAGCAGTTCTTC. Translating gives CASSEAGGSYNEQFF.

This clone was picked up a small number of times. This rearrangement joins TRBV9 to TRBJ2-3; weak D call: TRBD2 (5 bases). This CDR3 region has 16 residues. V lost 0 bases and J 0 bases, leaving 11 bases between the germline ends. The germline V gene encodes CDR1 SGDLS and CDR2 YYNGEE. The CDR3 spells CASSVGTRASTDTQYF. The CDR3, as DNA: TGTGCCAGCAGCGTAGGGACGCGGGCTAGCACAGATACGCAGTATTTT.

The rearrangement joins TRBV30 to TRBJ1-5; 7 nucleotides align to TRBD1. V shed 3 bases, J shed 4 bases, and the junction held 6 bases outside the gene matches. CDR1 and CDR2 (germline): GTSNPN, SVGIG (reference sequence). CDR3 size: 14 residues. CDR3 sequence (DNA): TGTGCCTGGAGCGGAGTACAGGGGAATCAGCCCCAGCATTTT. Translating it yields CAWSGVQGNQPQHF. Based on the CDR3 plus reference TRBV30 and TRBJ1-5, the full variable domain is SQTIHQWPATLVQPVGSPLSLECTVEGTSNPNLYWYRQAAGRGLQLLFYSVGIGQISSEVPQNLSASRPQDRQFILSSKKLLLSDSGFYLCAWSGVQGNQPQHFGDGTRLSIL.

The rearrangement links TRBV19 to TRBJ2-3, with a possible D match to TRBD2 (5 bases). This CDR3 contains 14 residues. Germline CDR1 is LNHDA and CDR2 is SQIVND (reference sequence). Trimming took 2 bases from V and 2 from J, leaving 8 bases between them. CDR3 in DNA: TGTGCCAGTAGTATACTTAGCGCCACAGATACGCAGTATTTT. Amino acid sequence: CASSILSATDTQYF. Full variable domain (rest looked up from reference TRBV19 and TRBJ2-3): DGGITQSPKYLFRKEGQNVTLSCEQNLNHDAMYWYRQDPGQGLRLIYYSQIVNDFQKGDIAEGYSVSREKKESFPLTVTSAQKNPTAFYLCASSILSATDTQYFGPGTRLTVL.

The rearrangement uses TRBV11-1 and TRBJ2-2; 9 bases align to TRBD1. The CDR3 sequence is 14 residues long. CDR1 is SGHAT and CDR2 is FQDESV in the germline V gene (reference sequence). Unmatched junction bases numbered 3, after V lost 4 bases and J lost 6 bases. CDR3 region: CASSSYRGPGELFF. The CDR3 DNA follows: TGTGCCAGCAGCTCCTACAGGGGGCCCGGGGAGCTGTTTTTT.

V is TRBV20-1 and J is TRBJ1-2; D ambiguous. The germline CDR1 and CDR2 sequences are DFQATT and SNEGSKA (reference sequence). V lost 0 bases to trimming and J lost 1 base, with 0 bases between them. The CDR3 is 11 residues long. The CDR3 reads CSARDNYGYTF. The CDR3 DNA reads TGCAGTGCTAGAGATAACTATGGCTACACCTTC.

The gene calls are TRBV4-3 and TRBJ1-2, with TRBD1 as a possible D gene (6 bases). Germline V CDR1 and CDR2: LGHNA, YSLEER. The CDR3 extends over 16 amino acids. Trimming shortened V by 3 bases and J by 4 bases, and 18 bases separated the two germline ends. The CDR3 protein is CASSQSAQGPPYGYTF. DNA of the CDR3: TGCGCCAGCAGCCAGAGCGCCCAGGGGCCCCCCTATGGCTACACCTTC.

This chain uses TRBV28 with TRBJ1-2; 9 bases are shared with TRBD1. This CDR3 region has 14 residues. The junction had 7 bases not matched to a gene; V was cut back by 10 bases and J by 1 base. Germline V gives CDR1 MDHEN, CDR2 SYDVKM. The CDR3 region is CATRGTGINYGYTF. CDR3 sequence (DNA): TGTGCCACAAGGGGGACAGGGATTAACTATGGCTACACCTTC.